The rows below give T cell receptor beta chains drawn from one sample of a study of CD8+CD57+ T cells in acquired aplastic anemia. Each CDR3 protein gets one entry after TCRdb re-called the reads with MiXCR. The sample shows over 150,000 distinct CDR3 sequences, around half of them seen only once. Sequenced input: sorted CD4+, CD8+, or CD8+CD57+ T cells (not recorded which) from PBMCs. All receptors come from a human donor with aplastic anemia. Each CDR3 is given with its conserved first and last residue. D genes are given only for firm matches. Some rows have no size entry. The others give once, few or many, or a class for an expanded clone.

j_call	clone_size	d_call	v_call	cdr3_nt	cdr3_aa
TRBJ2-5	many	TRBD1	TRBV7-6	TGTGCCAGCACTCCTCCGGGACAGGGGATTCAAGAGACCCAGTACTTC	CASTPPGQGIQETQYF
TRBJ2-7	.	.	TRBV5-1	TGCGCCACCAGGTGGGACCGAAGCGGAGGCTCCTACGAGCAGTACTTC	CATRWDRSGGSYEQYF
TRBJ1-2	.	.	TRBV20-1	TGCAGTGCTAGGGGGGGCGGGTATGGCTACACCTTC	CSARGGGYGYTF
TRBJ2-5	many	.	TRBV19	TGTGCCAGTAGTCAATACGGGATCCCGGGACCCCAAGAGACCCAGTACTTC	CASSQYGIPGPQETQYF
TRBJ2-5	few	.	TRBV15	TGTGCCACCAGCAGAGATGGGAGGACCCAGTACTTC	CATSRDGRTQYF
TRBJ2-3	.	.	TRBV10-3	TGTGCCATCAGTGACCAAACAGATACGCAGTATTTT	CAISDQTDTQYF
TRBJ1-1	many	.	TRBV9	TGTGCCAGCAGCGTAGGTCGGGGGGCCTTGGAGGGAGCTTTCTTT	CASSVGRGALEGAFF
TRBJ1-5	.	TRBD1	TRBV10-3	TGTGCCATCAGTCAGGGACAGGGCGGGGCTCAGCCCCAGCATTTT	CAISQGQGGAQPQHF
TRBJ1-1	many	.	TRBV30	TGTGCCTACGACATGAACACTGAAGCTTTCTTT	CAYDMNTEAFF
TRBJ2-7	.	.	TRBV7-3	TGTGCCAGCAGACCCAGGGGCTACGAGCAGTACTTC	CASRPRGYEQYF
TRBJ2-3	many	TRBD2	TRBV5-5	TGTGCCAGCAGCATCAAAGCGGGGTCCACAGATACGCAGTATTTT	CASSIKAGSTDTQYF
TRBJ2-7	many	TRBD2	TRBV6-1	TGTGCCAGCAGTCTCGGCGGGAGCGGTTACGAGCAGTACTTC	CASSLGGSGYEQYF
TRBJ1-1	many	.	TRBV19	TGTGCCAGTAGTATAAGCGCAGCGAACACTGAAGCTTTCTTT	CASSISAANTEAFF
TRBJ2-7	.	.	TRBV2	TGTGCCAGCAGTGTCAGAGTCAGGACCTACGAGCAGTACTTC	CASSVRVRTYEQYF
TRBJ2-3	.	TRBD2	TRBV5-1	TGCGCCAGCAGCCCGGGACTAGGTGCAGATACGCAGTATTTT	CASSPGLGADTQYF
TRBJ1-2	few	.	TRBV7-8	TGTGCCAGCAGCTTAACGGGACAATACTACTATGGCTACACCTTC	CASSLTGQYYYGYTF
TRBJ1-1	.	.	TRBV10-1	TGCGCCAGCAGTGAGTCGGGCCCGGACCTAAGAGAAGCTTTCTTT	CASSESGPDLREAFF
TRBJ1-2	many	.	TRBV29-1	TGCAGCGTTGGGAGCAACTATGGCTACACCTTC	CSVGSNYGYTF
TRBJ2-1	.	.	TRBV15	TGTGCCACCGTCCCCGAAAATGGCTACAATGAGCAGTTCTTC	CATVPENGYNEQFF
TRBJ2-2	many	.	TRBV10-3	TGTGCCATCGACGGGGGGAACACCGGGGAGCTGTTTTTT	CAIDGGNTGELFF
TRBJ2-2	.	TRBD2	TRBV28	TGTGCCAGCAGCCCCAGCGGGAGGGGTGTCTTCGGGGAGCTGTTTTTT	CASSPSGRGVFGELFF
TRBJ2-7	.	.	TRBV24-1	TGTGCCACTTCGAAGGACAGCTTTAACTACGAGCAGTACTTC	CATSKDSFNYEQYF
TRBJ1-2	.	TRBD1	TRBV12-3/TRBV12-4	TGTGCCAGCAGAAGCGGACAGGGGCACTATGGCTACACCTTC	CASRSGQGHYGYTF
TRBJ1-1	once	TRBD1	TRBV2	TGTGCCAGCATCACACAGGGGTTGGACACTGAAGCTTTCTTT	CASITQGLDTEAFF
TRBJ2-1	.	TRBD1	TRBV15	TGTGCCACCAGCGGAAGGGACAGGAATTACAATGAGCAGTTCTTC	CATSGRDRNYNEQFF
TRBJ1-1	.	.	TRBV6-1	TGTGCCAGCAGCCCTCTCGACGTTTTGGGTGTAATCGCTTTCTTT	CASSPLDVLGVIAFF
TRBJ1-1	many	.	TRBV12-3/TRBV12-4	TGTGCCAGCGGGCGAGGGTCTTTTACTGAAGCTTTCTTT	CASGRGSFTEAFF
TRBJ2-5	many	.	TRBV12-3/TRBV12-4	TGTGCCAGCAGTTTACAGAGCTTGAAGTACTTC	CASSLQSLKYF
TRBJ2-1	.	TRBD2	TRBV10-1	TGCGCCAGCAAACGACTAGCGGCCTCCTACAATGAGCAGTTCTTC	CASKRLAASYNEQFF
TRBJ2-7	.	.	TRBV4-1	TGCGCCAGCAGCCCCCGGGACGGTGCCTACGAGCAGTACTTC	CASSPRDGAYEQYF
TRBJ1-5	.	TRBD1	TRBV7-3	TGTGCCAGCAGCACACAGGGGTTGGGCAATCAGCCCCAGCATTTT	CASSTQGLGNQPQHF